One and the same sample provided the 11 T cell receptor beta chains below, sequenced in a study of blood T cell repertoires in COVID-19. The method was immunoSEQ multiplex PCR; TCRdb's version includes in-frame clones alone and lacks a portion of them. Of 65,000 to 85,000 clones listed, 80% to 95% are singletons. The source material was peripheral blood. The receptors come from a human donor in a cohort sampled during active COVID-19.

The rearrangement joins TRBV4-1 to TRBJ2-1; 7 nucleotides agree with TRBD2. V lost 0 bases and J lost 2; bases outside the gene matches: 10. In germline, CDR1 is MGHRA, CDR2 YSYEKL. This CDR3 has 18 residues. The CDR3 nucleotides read TGCGCCAGCAGCCAAGATTCTCCGGCAGGGAGGGCCTACAATGAGCAGTTCTTC. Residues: CASSQDSPAGRAYNEQFF.

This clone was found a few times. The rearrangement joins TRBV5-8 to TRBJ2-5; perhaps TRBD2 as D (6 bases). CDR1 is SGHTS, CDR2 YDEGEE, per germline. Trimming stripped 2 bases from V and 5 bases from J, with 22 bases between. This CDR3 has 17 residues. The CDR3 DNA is TGTGCCAGCAGCTTACTGATCTCCGAGGGAGGAGAGGAGACCCAGTACTTC. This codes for CASSLLISEGGEETQYF. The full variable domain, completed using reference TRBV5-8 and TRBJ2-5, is EAGVTQSPTHLIKTRGQQATLRCSPISGHTSVYWYQQALGLGLQFLLWYDEGEERNRGNFPPRFSGRQFPNYSSELNVNALELEDSALYLCASSLLISEGGEETQYFGPGTRLLVL.

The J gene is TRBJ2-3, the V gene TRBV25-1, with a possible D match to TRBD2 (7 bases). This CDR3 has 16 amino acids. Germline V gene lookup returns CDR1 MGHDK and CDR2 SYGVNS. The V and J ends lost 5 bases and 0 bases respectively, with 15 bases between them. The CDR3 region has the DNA TGTGCCAGCAGTCCGTCGGGGGGCGAGAGCACAGATACGCAGTATTTT. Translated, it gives CASSPSGGESTDTQYF.

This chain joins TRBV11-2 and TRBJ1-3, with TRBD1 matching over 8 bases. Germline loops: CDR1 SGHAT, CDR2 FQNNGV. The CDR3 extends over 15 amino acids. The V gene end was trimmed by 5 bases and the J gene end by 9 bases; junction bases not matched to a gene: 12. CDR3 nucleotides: TGTGCCAGCAGCCCCGGACAGGGCCTCTGGGGCACCATATATTTT. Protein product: CASSPGQGLWGTIYF.

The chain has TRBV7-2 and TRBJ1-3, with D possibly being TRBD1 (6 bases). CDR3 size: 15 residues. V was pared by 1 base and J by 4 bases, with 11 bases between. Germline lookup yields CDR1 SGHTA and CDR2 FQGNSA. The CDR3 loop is CASSLGGQGGNTIYF. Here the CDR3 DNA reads TGTGCCAGCAGCTTAGGGGGGCAGGGCGGAAACACCATATATTTT.

CDR3 residues: CASSDRTVSNQPQHF. DNA for the CDR3: TGTGCCAGCAGTGACCGGACAGTTAGCAATCAGCCCCAGCATTTT. The chain has TRBV2 and TRBJ1-5, with a tentative D call TRBD1 (6 bases). CDR3 length: 15 residues. From germline, CDR1 is SNHLY and CDR2 FYNNEI. V gave up 3 bases and J gave up 0 bases, with 9 bases separating them.

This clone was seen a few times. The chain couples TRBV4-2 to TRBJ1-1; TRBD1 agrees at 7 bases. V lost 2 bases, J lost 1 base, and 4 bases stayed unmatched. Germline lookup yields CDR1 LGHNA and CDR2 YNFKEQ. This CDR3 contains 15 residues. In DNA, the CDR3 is TGTGCCAGCAGCCAAACGGGACAGTCGAACACTGAAGCTTTCTTT. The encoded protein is CASSQTGQSNTEAFF.

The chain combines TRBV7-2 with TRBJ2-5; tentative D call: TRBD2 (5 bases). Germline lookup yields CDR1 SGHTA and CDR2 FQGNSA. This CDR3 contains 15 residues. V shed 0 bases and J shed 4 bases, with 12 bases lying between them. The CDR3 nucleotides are TGTGCCAGCAGCTTAGCGGGCGGGCCCCCAGAGACCCAGTACTTC. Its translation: CASSLAGGPPETQYF.

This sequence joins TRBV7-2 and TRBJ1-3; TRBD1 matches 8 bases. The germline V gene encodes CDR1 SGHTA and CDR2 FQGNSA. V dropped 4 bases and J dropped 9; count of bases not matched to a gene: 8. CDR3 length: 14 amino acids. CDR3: CASSYRGGDGTIYF. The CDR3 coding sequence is TGTGCCAGCAGCTACAGGGGGGGGGATGGCACCATATATTTT.

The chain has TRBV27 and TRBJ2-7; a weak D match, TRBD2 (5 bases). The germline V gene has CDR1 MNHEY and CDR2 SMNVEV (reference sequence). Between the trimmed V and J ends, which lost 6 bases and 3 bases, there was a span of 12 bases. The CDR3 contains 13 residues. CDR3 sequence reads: CASRRSGDYEQYF. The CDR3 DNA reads TGTGCCAGCAGGAGGTCCGGGGACTACGAGCAGTACTTC.

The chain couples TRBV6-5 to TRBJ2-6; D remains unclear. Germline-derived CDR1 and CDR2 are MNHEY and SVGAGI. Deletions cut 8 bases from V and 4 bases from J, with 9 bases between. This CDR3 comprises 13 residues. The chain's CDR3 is CASGLWGANVLTF. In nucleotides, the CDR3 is TGTGCCAGCGGCCTCTGGGGGGCCAACGTCCTGACTTTC.